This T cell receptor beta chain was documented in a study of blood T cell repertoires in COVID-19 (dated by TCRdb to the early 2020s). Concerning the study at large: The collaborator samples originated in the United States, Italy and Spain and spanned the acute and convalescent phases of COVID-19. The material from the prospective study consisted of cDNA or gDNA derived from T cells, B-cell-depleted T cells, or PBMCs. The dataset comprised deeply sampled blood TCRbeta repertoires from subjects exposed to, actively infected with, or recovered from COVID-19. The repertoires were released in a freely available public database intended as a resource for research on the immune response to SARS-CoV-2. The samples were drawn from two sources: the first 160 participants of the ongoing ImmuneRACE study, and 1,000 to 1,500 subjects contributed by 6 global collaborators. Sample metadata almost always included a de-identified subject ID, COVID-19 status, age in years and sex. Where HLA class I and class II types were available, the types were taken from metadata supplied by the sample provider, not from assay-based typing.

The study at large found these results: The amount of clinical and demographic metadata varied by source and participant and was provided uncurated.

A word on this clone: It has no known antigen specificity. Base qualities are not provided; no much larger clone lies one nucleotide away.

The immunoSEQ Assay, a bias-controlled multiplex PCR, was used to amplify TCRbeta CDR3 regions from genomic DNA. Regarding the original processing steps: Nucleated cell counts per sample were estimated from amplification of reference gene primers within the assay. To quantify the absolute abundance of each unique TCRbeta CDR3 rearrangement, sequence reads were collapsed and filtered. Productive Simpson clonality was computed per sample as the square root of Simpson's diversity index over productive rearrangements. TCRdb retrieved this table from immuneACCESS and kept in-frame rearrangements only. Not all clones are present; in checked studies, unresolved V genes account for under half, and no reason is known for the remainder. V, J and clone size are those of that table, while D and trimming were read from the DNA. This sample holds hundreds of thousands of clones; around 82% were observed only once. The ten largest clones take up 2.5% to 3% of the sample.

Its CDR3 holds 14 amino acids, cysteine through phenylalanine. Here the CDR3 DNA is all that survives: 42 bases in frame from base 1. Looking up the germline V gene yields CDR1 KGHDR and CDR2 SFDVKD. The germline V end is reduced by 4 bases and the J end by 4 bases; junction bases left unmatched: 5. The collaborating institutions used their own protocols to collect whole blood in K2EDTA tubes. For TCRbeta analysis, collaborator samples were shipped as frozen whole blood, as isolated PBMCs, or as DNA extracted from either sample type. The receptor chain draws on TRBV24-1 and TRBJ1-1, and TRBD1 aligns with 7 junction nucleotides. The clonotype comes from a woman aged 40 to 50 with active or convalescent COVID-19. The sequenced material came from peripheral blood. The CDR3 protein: CATSEGGESTEAFF. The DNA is TGTGCCACCAGTGAAGGGGGCGAGAGCACTGAAGCTTTCTTT.